The present entry profiles one T cell receptor (beta chain) with its context. Germline V gives CDR1 LGHNA, CDR2 YNFKEQ. Trimming removed 0 bases from V and 0 bases from J, with 8 bases in between. The CDR3 consists of 15 residues. This entry comes from a study of CD8 T cells in Susac syndrome. Random hexamers were used to reverse transcribe an amount of about 0.45 to 1 ug RNA. TCRdb re-called the immunoSEQ multiplex PCR reads through MiXCR, storing one row per CDR3 protein. The table shows roughly 200,000 distinct CDR3 sequences, with around 93% occurring only once. The TCR was taken from a human donor with multiple sclerosis. The gene calls are TRBV4-2 and TRBJ1-1; D is uncertain. The source material was CD4+ T cells from PBMCs. The CDR3 is CASSQEDQLNTEAFF. In nucleotides, the CDR3 is TGTGCCAGCAGCCAAGAAGACCAACTGAACACTGAAGCTTTCTTT.